The T cell receptor (beta chain) under discussion was sequenced for a study of PD-1 blockade in classical Hodgkin lymphoma (dated by TCRdb to about 2020). Study-wide context: Nivolumab dosing was 3 mg/kg intravenously every 2 weeks, continuing until either disease progression or unacceptable toxicity. To define a peripheral blood immune signature of response to PD-1 blockade in classical Hodgkin lymphoma, the study combined TCR beta sequencing with CyTOF.

V ends up 2 bases short and J 4 bases short, with an unmatched junction base count of 12. Including the terminal cysteine and phenylalanine, the CDR3 comprises 17 residues. Only the CDR3 region is kept as DNA, spanning 51 bases read in frame from base 1. Reading the germline V gene gives CDR1 KGHSH and CDR2 LQKENI. What this sample's time point label stands for: cycle 4 day 1 (C4D1), after more than 5 weeks of nivolumab. Every trial patient had relapsed following autologous stem cell transplantation, and prior brentuximab vedotin exposure was what differed among cohorts A, B and C. A total of fewer than 70 patients with relapsed/refractory classical Hodgkin lymphoma made up the trial cohort, and each patient's best overall response was complete response, partial response or progressive disease. Trial patients were treated with single-agent nivolumab in the multi-cohort phase II CheckMate 205 trial. An independent review committee assessed best overall response by applying the 2007 International Working Group response criteria. Trial PBMCs were collected just before the start of nivolumab (C1D1) and during therapy at cycle 2 day 1 and cycle 4 day 1. Peripheral blood was collected in 8 mL Vacutainer Cell Preparation Tubes, from which PBMCs were isolated by centrifugation and then cryopreserved.

As regards this clone: No cognate antigen has been identified for it. There are no base qualities to consult, and no much larger clone falls within one base.

Genomic DNA was isolated using the Qiagen DNeasy kit from unsorted PBMCs as well as from negatively selected CD4+ and CD8+ fractions. Using primers that anneal to V and J segments, immunoSEQ multiplex PCR amplified the TCR beta CDR3 regions. A synthetic immune receptor repertoire was used to minimize amplification bias, and remaining bias was computationally removed after sequencing. Per the authors' processing: Repertoire diversity was quantified as the Shannon entropy index using custom Python scripts. Unsorted, CD4+ and CD8+ repertoires were analyzed separately, except in combined analyses where CD4+ and CD8+ sequences were merged in silico. Clonal expansion was defined as at least a 2-fold frequency increase after treatment relative to C1D1, with a pseudocount of 0.5 for undetected baseline clones. Singleton clones were defined as clones with 0 or 1 copy at C1D1, and non-singleton clones were defined as clones with 2 or more copies. Clones expanded in unsorted samples were assigned a CD4+, CD8+ or unknown annotation through matching of protein sequences in sorted samples from the same patient. Diversity changes from C1D1 to C4D1 were tested in paired samples using Wilcoxon tests. In its TCRdb copy, this immuneACCESS table keeps in-frame sequences only and misses some clones. Where compared with another copy, unresolved V genes explain less than half of these, and the others have no known cause. V and J calls and clone size are those listed in that table; D and trimming were worked out from the DNA. This sample comprises 80,000 to 95,000 clones, around 80% of them detected only once. Jointly, the top ten make up over 15% of the sample.

Summary of the overall study and its limitations: Baseline diversity similar to that of newly diagnosed patients was observed in trial patients achieving complete response, whereas significantly lower diversity was observed in partial responders and progressors. Baseline TCR diversity was reported to be lower in newly diagnosed patients than in healthy donors and to be lower still in relapsed/refractory patients. Lower diversity was observed in patients in whom nivolumab was started less than 1 year after ASCT, and these patients were excluded from later analyses so that confounding by immune reconstitution would be avoided. CD4+ but not CD8+ TCR diversity rose significantly by C4D1 (p=0.0027 vs p=0.16), most apparent in complete responders (p=0.02). The study was restricted to a single clinical trial cohort, and the causes of repertoire differences, possibly disease activity or prior therapy, were left undefined.

This chain is built from TRBV18 and TRBJ1-2; 8 bases in the junction line up with TRBD1. This receptor was taken from a human donor with classical Hodgkin lymphoma. The specimen was peripheral blood mononuclear cells (PBMCs), collected before the fourth cycle of nivolumab. Read as DNA, the sequence is TGTGCCAGCTCACCATCGCAGGGGGCCACCGATGGCTATGGCTACACCTTC. Its amino acids are CASSPSQGATDGYGYTF.